The T cell receptor beta chain described here comes from a study of T cells in narcolepsy. Findings and caveats of the study: Healthy controls reportedly lacked the autoreactive clonotypes serially found in patients' blood.

Here immunoSEQ multiplex PCR was the method, and the copy in TCRdb shows in-frame clones only, minus some. The table has tens of thousands of clones, roughly 78% seen once. The CDR3 spans 13 residues. Germline values: CDR1 MGHRA, CDR2 YSYEKL. In its sample, this clone was seen a few times. Its antigen remains unidentified. At one end the junction does not follow the germline gene, possibly because of a read error. At the DNA level, this CDR3 is encoded by other sequences in the same sample as well. This sequence was found in a human donor with narcolepsy. The chain combines TRBV4-1 with TRBJ1-2, with D maybe TRBD1 (5 bases). Input material: CD45RA- memory CD4+ T cells from PBMCs. In DNA, the CDR3 is TGTGCCAGCAGCCGGGGCAGACAGTATGGCTACACCTTC. It specifies CASSRGRQYGYTF.